One sample yielded the 18 T cell receptor beta chains listed below, sequenced in a study of early T cells in non-severe SARS-CoV-2 infection. TCRdb ran MiXCR on the 5' RACE reads and lists one entry per CDR3 protein. The data contain some 49,000 distinct CDR3 sequences, 8% to 10% of them singletons. The source material was whole blood. All receptors come from an adult who was a healthcare worker with PCR-confirmed SARS-CoV-2 infection or an uninfected control (not recorded which).

The rearrangement links TRBV7-6 to TRBJ2-2; the match to TRBD2 covers 9 bases. V lost 4 bases to trimming and J lost 0 bases; unmatched junction nucleotides: 3. CDR1 SGHVS and CDR2 FNYEAQ come from the germline V gene. The CDR3 contains 16 residues. This CDR3 reads CASSSIAGANTGELFF. The CDR3 nucleotides are TGTGCCAGCAGCTCCATAGCGGGAGCGAACACCGGGGAGCTGTTTTTT.

This clonotype was seen only a few times. The chain carries TRBV12-3 or TRBV12-4 and TRBJ1-3; no definite D call. The CDR3 totals 14 residues. V lost 4 bases to trimming and J lost 2 bases, with 9 bases between them. The CDR3 reads CASSSTTPGNTIYF. Written as DNA, the CDR3 is TGTGCCAGCAGTTCAACCACCCCTGGAAACACCATATATTTT.

This clonotype was seen ten or more times. The chain has TRBV28 and TRBJ1-2; D is undetermined. Germline lookup yields CDR1 MDHEN and CDR2 SYDVKM. Deletions cut 6 bases from V and 6 bases from J, with 11 bases between. The CDR3 is 12 residues long. CDR3 sequence reads: CASSRDPNGYTF. Written as DNA, the CDR3 is TGTGCCAGCAGCCGCGACCCGAATGGCTACACCTTC.

The chain links TRBV18 to TRBJ2-1, with a tentative D call TRBD2 (5 bases). The CDR3 sequence is 13 residues long. The germline V and J ends were trimmed by 2 bases and 5 bases, with 7 bases remaining between them. Germline V gene sequence: CDR1 KGHSH, CDR2 LQKENI. CDR3 sequence (DNA): TGTGCCAGCTCACCATCGCGGGACAATGAGCAGTTCTTC. Protein sequence: CASSPSRDNEQFF. The variable domain in full, with the rest retrieved from reference TRBV18 and TRBJ2-1, is NAGVMQNPRHLVRRRGQEARLRCSPMKGHSHVYWYRQLPEEGLKFMVYLQKENIIDESGMPKERFSAEFPKEGPSILRIQQVVRGDSAAYFCASSPSRDNEQFFGPGTRLTVL.

This chain connects TRBV7-9 to TRBJ1-1; D is uncertain. The ends were cut back, 5 bases at V and 0 bases at J, with 22 bases in the middle. From germline, CDR1 is SEHNR and CDR2 FQNEAQ (reference sequence). CDR3 length: 18 amino acids. The CDR3 spells CASSPPAGPVPMNTEAFF. As DNA, the CDR3 is TGTGCCAGCAGCCCACCGGCAGGACCCGTTCCCATGAACACTGAAGCTTTCTTT.

This clonotype was picked up many times. The chain recombines TRBV4-1 with TRBJ2-7, with 11 nucleotides matching TRBD2. V lost 2 bases to trimming and J lost 1 base; unmatched junction nucleotides: 10. This CDR3 region has 18 residues. Germline assignment: CDR1 MGHRA and CDR2 YSYEKL. CDR3 sequence reads: CASSQSPLAGEGSYEQYF. The CDR3, as DNA: TGCGCCAGCAGCCAATCCCCACTAGCGGGAGAAGGTTCCTACGAGCAGTACTTC.

This clonotype was found many times. The chain combines TRBV19 with TRBJ1-5; maybe TRBD1 (6 bases). The CDR3 extends over 16 amino acids. Germline lookup yields CDR1 LNHDA and CDR2 SQIVND (reference sequence). The ends were cut back, 5 bases at V and 7 bases at J, with 21 bases in the middle. CDR3 DNA: TGTGCCAGTAGTTCAGGGGAAAATACAGGTACCCAGCCCCAGCATTTT. It is translated as CASSSGENTGTQPQHF.

This clonotype appeared many times. The V gene is TRBV5-1, the J gene TRBJ2-7; TRBD1 aligns across 11 bases. V was clipped by 4 bases and J by 3 bases; unmatched bases: 3. The CDR3 is 14 amino acids. Germline loops: CDR1 SGHRS, CDR2 YFSETQ. The CDR3 sequence: CASSPGTGGYEQYF. The CDR3, as DNA: TGCGCCAGCAGCCCCGGGACAGGGGGCTACGAGCAGTACTTC.

This clonotype appeared a few times. The chain couples TRBV5-6 to TRBJ2-3; 7 bases agree with TRBD2. The CDR3 is made up of 16 amino acids. The J segment lost 3 bases and the V segment lost 0 bases, leaving 7 bases of the junction unmatched. The germline gives CDR1 SGHDT, CDR2 YYEEEE. CDR3 amino acids: CASSLEGGPSTDTQYF. The CDR3 nucleotides read TGTGCCAGCAGCTTGGAGGGAGGGCCGAGTACAGATACGCAGTATTTT.

The CDR3 reads CASSFSLVSGANVLTF. The CDR3 DNA reads TGTGCCAGCAGCTTTTCCCTAGTCTCTGGGGCCAACGTCCTGACTTTC. The genes are TRBV11-2 and TRBJ2-6; D is unclear. The V gene's germline CDR1 is SGHAT and CDR2 FQNNGV. Trimming left V 3 bases short and J 0 bases short, with 9 bases between. This CDR3 region has 16 residues.

Many counts were recorded for this clonotype. The chain employs TRBV5-1 and TRBJ1-2; TRBD1 agrees at 8 bases. Germline V lookup: CDR1 SGHRS, CDR2 YFSETQ. There are 15 residues in the CDR3. Trimming at V came to 4 bases and at J to 3 bases, leaving 8 bases not matched to a gene. The CDR3 loop reads CASSHGQGDDYGYTF. DNA for the CDR3: TGCGCCAGCAGCCACGGACAGGGCGATGACTATGGCTACACCTTC.

This clonotype was seen a few times. V is TRBV6-1 and J is TRBJ2-1; D might be TRBD1 (6 bases). V was pared by 6 bases and J by 5 bases, with 11 bases between. The CDR3 is 13 amino acids. Germline loops: CDR1 MNHNS, CDR2 SASEGT. The CDR3 sequence: CASSRGLDNEQFF. The CDR3 coding sequence is TGTGCCAGCAGCAGGGGATTAGACAATGAGCAGTTCTTC.

This clonotype was recorded at least ten times. CDR3 nucleotide sequence: TGTGCCAGCAAGTTTGCGGGAGGGACCGGGGAGCTGTTTTTT. Amino acid sequence: CASKFAGGTGELFF. This chain joins TRBV6-1 and TRBJ2-2; 9 bases fit TRBD2. Germline V gene data show CDR1 as MNHNS and CDR2 as SASEGT. Losses at the gene ends were 7 bases for V and 5 bases for J; bases not matched to a gene: 5. The CDR3 spans 14 residues.

V usage is TRBV20-1 and J usage is TRBJ2-3; no reliable D call. V was pared by 5 bases and J by 2 bases, with 8 bases between. The germline V gene has CDR1 DFQATT and CDR2 SNEGSKA (reference sequence). The CDR3 extends over 12 amino acids. CDR3 sequence (DNA): TGCAGTGCTCGCAGGTACACAGATACGCAGTATTTT. It codes for CSARRYTDTQYF.

This clonotype was seen many times. V usage is TRBV5-1 and J usage is TRBJ2-6; TRBD1 or TRBD2 may be the D gene (5 bases each). CDR1 and CDR2 (germline): SGHRS, YFSETQ. V was clipped by 7 bases and J by 1 base, with 9 bases between them. This CDR3 contains 14 residues. The CDR3 DNA reads TGCGCCAGCGGGGACGGTTCTGGGGCCAACGTCCTGACTTTC. This sequence encodes CASGDGSGANVLTF.

The gene calls are TRBV20-1 and TRBJ2-5; 11 nucleotides line up with TRBD2. Looked up from germline, CDR1 is DFQATT and CDR2 is SNEGSKA (reference sequence). CDR3 size: 13 residues. The CDR3 is CRASGTSGETQYF. The CDR3 region has the DNA TGCAGGGCATCCGGGACTAGCGGAGAGACCCAGTACTTC.

This clonotype was seen more than once but under ten times. V is TRBV20-1 and J is TRBJ2-7; D is unresolved. Trimming pared 2 bases from V and 2 bases from J, leaving 16 bases between. This CDR3 is built from 15 residues. Per the germline V gene, CDR1 is DFQATT and CDR2 is SNEGSKA (reference sequence). The CDR3 DNA is TGCAGTGCTAGATCACCTCCGGGCGGCACCTACGAGCAGTACTTC. It yields the protein CSARSPPGGTYEQYF.

In this sample, this clonotype turned up many times. The rearrangement uses TRBV29-1 and TRBJ2-4; no firm D call. Deletions cut 3 bases from V and 9 bases from J, with 6 bases between. The CDR3 is 10 amino acids. Germline V gene sequence: CDR1 SQVTM, CDR2 ANQGSEA. The CDR3 loop is CSVDGPIQYF. The DNA of the CDR3 is TGCAGCGTTGACGGTCCCATTCAGTACTTC.